The clone carrying this TCR beta chain was counted between two and nine times. Antigen unknown. TCRdb independently ran MiXCR on the reads; one entry per CDR3 protein. Of fewer than 1,000,000 distinct CDR3 sequences in the sample, under 40% were seen once. These data belong to a study of T cell repertoires in cytomegalovirus infection. The clonotype originates from a human donor in good health (CMV status not recorded). Some clones in this sample may be carry-over from other donors' samples. This sample comprised cultured CD8+ T cells from PBMCs, obtained from culture after CMV antigen stimulation.

The CDR3: CASSQEIWTAPHTDTQYF. The CDR3 DNA reads TGTGCCAGCAGCCAAGAGATTTGGACCGCCCCACACACAGATACGCAGTATTTT. The rearrangement links TRBV3-1 to TRBJ2-3; D is ambiguous. Trimming removed 0 bases at V and 2 bases at J, with 18 bases between. CDR3 size: 18 residues. Germline assignment: CDR1 LGHDT and CDR2 YNNKEL (reference sequence).